This TCR beta chain originates from a study of blood T cell repertoires in COVID-19 (dated by TCRdb to about 2020). With respect to the entire study: The collaborator samples originated in the United States, Italy and Spain and spanned the acute and convalescent phases of COVID-19. The material from the prospective study consisted of cDNA or gDNA derived from T cells, B-cell-depleted T cells, or PBMCs. Sample metadata almost always included a de-identified subject ID, COVID-19 status, age in years and sex. Where available, HLA class I and class II types were taken from metadata supplied by the sample provider and were not determined by assay-based typing. Subjects who had been exposed to COVID-19, were actively infected with it, or had recovered from it provided the deeply sampled blood TCRbeta repertoires that made up the dataset. The repertoires were released in a freely available public database intended as a resource for research on the immune response to SARS-CoV-2. The samples were drawn from two sources: the first 160 participants of the ongoing ImmuneRACE study, and approximately 1,300 subjects contributed by 6 global collaborators.

The cysteine opens and the phenylalanine closes a CDR3 of 13 amino acids. Only CDR3 DNA remains: 39 bases, in frame from the first base. Between the V and J ends, shortened by 0 bases and 7 bases respectively, the junction contains 10 bases. Via the germline V gene, CDR1 is SGDLS and CDR2 YYNGEE. Overall results and qualifications from the work: The quantity of clinical and demographic metadata differed by source and by participant and was supplied without curation.

TCRbeta CDR3 regions were amplified from genomic DNA by means of the immunoSEQ Assay, a bias-controlled multiplex PCR. The paper's data handling went like this. The number of nucleated cells in each sample was estimated by amplification of reference gene primers within the assay. To quantify the absolute abundance of each unique TCRbeta CDR3 rearrangement, sequence reads were collapsed and filtered. For each sample, productive Simpson clonality was calculated by taking the square root of Simpson's diversity index across productive rearrangements. Sourced from immuneACCESS, this table was stored by TCRdb with only in-frame sequences that have V and J called. A share of the clones is absent; for the studies checked, an unresolved V gene accounts for under half, and the remainder has no known explanation. Clone size and V and J calls were adopted from that table, with D and trimming inferred from the DNA. This sample holds approximately 250,000 clones; roughly 83% were observed only once. Roughly 6.2% of the sample lies in the top ten.

In Seattle, one collaborating source enrolled patients while the infection was active and tracked those patients longitudinally over the course of disease. Collaborating institutions collected whole blood in K2EDTA tubes following their own protocols. For TCRbeta analysis, collaborators shipped samples as frozen whole blood, isolated PBMCs, or DNA extracted from either of those sample types. A word on this clone: Its specific antigen is unknown. Qualities for individual bases were not recorded, and no much larger clone is one base off.

The receptor was derived from a woman older than 75 with COVID-19, enrolled during active disease. Sequenced input: peripheral blood. In this chain, TRBV9 is recombined with TRBJ1-1; no confident D gene assignment can be made. Read as DNA, the sequence is TGTGCCAGCAGCGTAGAACCAGGCTATGAAGCTTTCTTT. Its protein reads: CASSVEPGYEAFF.